Shown below are 21 T cell receptor beta chains from a single sample sequenced in a study of blood T cell repertoires in COVID-19. Some clones are missing from TCRdb's copy, which holds only in-frame ones; the method was immunoSEQ multiplex PCR. The sample has 200,000 to 250,000 clones, 70% to 90% seen once. The sample consisted of PBMCs or T cells enriched from blood (not recorded which). The source of these receptors is a woman between 45 and 60 years old who had recovered from COVID-19.

This clone occurred once. The V gene is TRBV6-4, the J gene TRBJ2-3; 13 nucleotides match TRBD2. Trimming took 10 bases from V and 5 from J; bases not matched to a gene: 18. The V gene's germline CDR1 is MRHNA and CDR2 SNTAGT. The CDR3 runs to 18 residues. CDR3 sequence (DNA): TGTGCCACCAGGTCAGCGGGACTAGCGGGATGGTGGGGAGATACGCAGTATTTT. Amino acids: CATRSAGLAGWWGDTQYF.

A single count supports this clone. The J gene is TRBJ1-2, the V gene TRBV12-3 or TRBV12-4; the D is unclear. V dropped 3 bases and J dropped 8 bases, with 13 bases sitting between them. The length of the CDR3 is 13 residues. Here the CDR3 DNA reads TGTGCCAGCAGTTTGGAGGGCTACGACGGCTACACCTTC. Encoded protein: CASSLEGYDGYTF.

The rearrangement uses TRBV6-5 and TRBJ2-7, with a tentative D call TRBD2 (5 bases). The germline gives CDR1 MNHEY, CDR2 SVGAGI. The V end was cut by 0 bases, the J end by 0 bases, with 9 bases between. The CDR3 is 15 residues long. CDR3 region: CASSYSSVFSYEQYF. CDR3 coding DNA: TGTGCCAGCAGTTACTCTAGCGTGTTCTCCTACGAGCAGTACTTC.

The J gene is TRBJ2-7, the V gene TRBV7-9, with 9 nucleotides matching TRBD2. The V gene's germline CDR1 is SEHNR and CDR2 FQNEAQ (reference sequence). This CDR3 has 15 residues. Unmatched junction bases numbered 12, after V lost 5 bases and J lost 7 bases. The DNA of the CDR3 is TGTGCCAGCAGCCGTACGCTAGCGGGAACTTCGGAGCAGTACTTC. Its protein is CASSRTLAGTSEQYF.

This chain joins TRBV28 and TRBJ1-2; D gene unclear. The CDR3 spans 12 residues. Looked up from germline, CDR1 is MDHEN and CDR2 is SYDVKM. V was clipped by 9 bases and J by 2 bases, with 10 bases between them. The CDR3 DNA reads TGTGCCAGTAGCTCGCTAAACTATGGCTACACCTTC. It codes for CASSSLNYGYTF.

The chain combines TRBV11-3 with TRBJ2-2; 7 bases line up with TRBD2. V lost 5 bases, J lost 3 bases, and 9 bases stayed unmatched. Germline CDR1 reads SGHNT; CDR2 reads YENEEA. CDR3 length equals 16 residues. As DNA, the CDR3 is TGTGCCAGCAGCACATCTAGCGGAGGTGACACCGGGGAGCTGTTTTTT. Encoded protein: CASSTSSGGDTGELFF. Supplemented by reference TRBV11-3 and TRBJ2-2, the full variable domain reads EAGVVQSPRYKIIEKKQPVAFWCNPISGHNTLYWYLQNLGQGPELLIRYENEEAVDDSQLPKDRFSAERLKGVDSTLKIQPAELGDSAVYLCASSTSSGGDTGELFFGEGSRLTVL.

The rearrangement links TRBV5-4 to TRBJ1-2; D is unclear. The germline gives CDR1 SGHNT, CDR2 YYREEE (reference sequence). The CDR3 is 14 residues long. V lost 5 bases, J lost 2 bases, and 13 bases lay in between. The CDR3 loop reads CASSWAVQNYGYTF. The CDR3 DNA sequence: TGTGCCAGCAGTTGGGCAGTCCAGAACTATGGCTACACCTTC.

The gene calls are TRBV28 and TRBJ2-7; unclear D gene. The length of the CDR3 is 13 residues. Trimming pared 6 bases from V and 2 bases from J, leaving 11 bases between. Germline CDR1 reads MDHEN; CDR2 reads SYDVKM. The CDR3 bases are TGTGCCAGCAGAAGTCAGGCCACCTACGAGCAGTACTTC. This encodes CASRSQATYEQYF. Supplemented by reference TRBV28 and TRBJ2-7, the full variable domain reads DVKVTQSSRYLVKRTGEKVFLECVQDMDHENMFWYRQDPGLGLRLIYFSYDVKMKEKGDIPEGYSVSREKKERFSLILESASTNQTSMYLCASRSQATYEQYFGPGTRLTVT.

Written as DNA, the CDR3 is TGTGCCAGCAGCCCATACTCCGGGGAGCTGTTTTTT. Protein: CASSPYSGELFF. The V gene is TRBV7-6, the J gene TRBJ2-2; D is undetermined. Germline CDR1 is SGHVS and CDR2 is FNYEAQ. Trimming left V 5 bases short and J 6 bases short, with 7 bases between. The CDR3 totals 12 residues. The full variable domain, completed using reference TRBV7-6 and TRBJ2-2, is GAGVSQSPRYKVTKRGQDVALRCDPISGHVSLYWYRQALGQGPEFLTYFNYEAQQDKSGLPNDRFSAERPEGSISTLTIQRTEQRDSAMYRCASSPYSGELFFGEGSRLTVL.

In DNA form, the CDR3 reads TGTGCCAGCAGCTTAGCGCTAGCGGGAGACAATGAGCAGTTCTTC. Encoded protein: CASSLALAGDNEQFF. The V gene is TRBV7-6, the J gene TRBJ2-1, with 10 positions matching TRBD2. The CDR3 runs to 15 residues. From germline, CDR1 is SGHVS and CDR2 FNYEAQ. J was trimmed by 5 bases and V by 0 bases; bases with no gene match: 1.

The chain links TRBV27 to TRBJ2-1, with a weak D call TRBD2 (5 bases). Germline-derived CDR1 and CDR2 are MNHEY and SMNVEV (reference sequence). This CDR3 contains 16 residues. Trimming cost V 7 bases and J 4 bases, with 20 bases left between them. The CDR3 DNA follows: TGTGCCAGCACAACCTTGAGTGGGAGTAGGTACAATGAGCAGTTCTTC. It is translated as CASTTLSGSRYNEQFF.

V is TRBV27 and J is TRBJ1-1; maybe TRBD1 (5 bases). The CDR3 has 15 amino acids. V shed 6 bases and J shed 5 bases, with 19 bases lying between them. The germline gives CDR1 MNHEY, CDR2 SMNVEV (reference sequence). The CDR3 coding sequence is TGTGCCAGCAGCCCGTGGGGGGGGTCGAAGACTGAAGCTTTCTTT. It yields the protein CASSPWGGSKTEAFF.

J is TRBJ1-4 and V is TRBV18; no clear D gene. Germline values: CDR1 KGHSH, CDR2 LQKENI. The CDR3 spans 14 residues. V lost 5 bases to trimming and J lost 4 bases, with 11 bases between them. CDR3: CASSSRELNEKLFF. DNA for the CDR3: TGTGCCAGCTCATCCCGGGAGCTTAATGAAAAACTGTTTTTT.

Only one count was recorded for this clone. The chain uses TRBV24-1 and TRBJ2-3, with 7 bases identical to TRBD2. The trim removed 4 bases at V and 4 bases at J, leaving 16 bases unmatched. The length of the CDR3 is 18 residues. Germline CDR1 and CDR2: KGHDR and SFDVKD. CDR3 bases: TGTGCCACCAGTGAAATGACTAGCAGAGGATTGGCGGCAGATACGCAGTATTTT. Protein sequence: CATSEMTSRGLAADTQYF.

The chain carries TRBV7-9 and TRBJ1-6; 8 bases fit TRBD1. V shed 5 bases and J 0 bases; nucleotides not matched to a gene: 6. Per germline, CDR1 SEHNR and CDR2 FQNEAQ (reference sequence). The CDR3 spans 17 residues. CDR3 DNA sequence: TGTGCCAGCAGCGGACAGGGAGTAAGCTCCTATAATTCACCCCTCCACTTT. Translating gives CASSGQGVSSYNSPLHF.

V and J are TRBV12-3 or TRBV12-4 and TRBJ1-2; tentative D call: TRBD1 (6 bases). The CDR3 extends over 12 amino acids. V was pared by 3 bases and J by 6 bases, with 8 bases between. CDR3 loop: CASSFRTDGYTF. CDR3 DNA: TGTGCCAGCAGTTTCAGGACAGATGGCTACACCTTC.

The rearrangement joins TRBV7-2 to TRBJ2-1; TRBD2 matches at 12 bases. This CDR3 is built from 16 residues. The V and J ends lost 4 bases and 0 bases, in that order; junction bases with no gene match: 1. Germline lookup yields CDR1 SGHTA and CDR2 FQGNSA. CDR3 coding DNA: TGTGCCAGCAGCTCGACTAGCGGGAGCTCCTACAATGAGCAGTTCTTC. Translation gives CASSSTSGSSYNEQFF.

The CDR3 is CASSTYRLGTGENNEQFF. In DNA, the CDR3 is TGTGCCAGCAGCACATACCGCCTCGGGACAGGGGAAAACAATGAGCAGTTCTTC. The chain has TRBV11-2 and TRBJ2-1; 10 nucleotides line up with TRBD1. This CDR3 is built from 18 residues. J lost 5 bases, V lost 5 bases, and 15 bases had no gene match. CDR1 and CDR2 (germline): SGHAT, FQNNGV.

V is TRBV10-3 and J is TRBJ2-3; possible D gene TRBD2, 7 bases. V lost 6 bases to trimming and J lost 3 bases, with 13 bases between them. Looked up from germline, CDR1 is ENHRY and CDR2 is SYGVKD. The CDR3 spans 14 residues. The CDR3 here is CAIRGGGWTDTQYF. The CDR3, as DNA: TGTGCCATCAGGGGAGGGGGTTGGACAGATACGCAGTATTTT.

V is TRBV9 and J is TRBJ2-1, with a tentative D call TRBD2 (6 bases). This CDR3 has 18 residues. V gave up 1 base and J gave up 0 bases, with 17 bases separating them. Germline V gene sequence: CDR1 SGDLS, CDR2 YYNGEE. CDR3 in DNA: TGTGCCAGCAGCGTAAGCGGGCGGGCCTGGAGCTCCTACAATGAGCAGTTCTTC. This sequence encodes CASSVSGRAWSSYNEQFF.

V usage is TRBV2 and J usage is TRBJ1-4; maybe TRBD1 (5 bases). Germline V lookup: CDR1 SNHLY, CDR2 FYNNEI. Trimming removed 8 bases from V and 6 bases from J, with 10 bases in between. The CDR3 has 12 residues. CDR3 sequence reads: CASGGEDEKLFF. The CDR3 bases are TGTGCCAGCGGGGGGGAGGATGAAAAACTGTTTTTT.